Following are 3 T cell receptor beta chains from one sample sequenced in a study of monozygotic twins with inflammatory bowel disease. TCRdb reprocessed the 5' RACE reads and reports one entry per CDR3 protein, with no DNA. Its table records more than 100,000 distinct CDR3 sequences. Input material: blood. The origin of the receptors is a human donor with ulcerative colitis or Crohn's disease, or a healthy co-twin of an affected twin (not recorded which).

The chain has TRBV5-1 and TRBJ2-1; TCRdb picks TRBD2, but there is no DNA to check that call. Germline V gene sequence: CDR1 SGHRS, CDR2 YFSETQ. The CDR3 contains 17 residues. This CDR3 reads CASSMTTSGRARGEQFF.

The CDR3 loop is CASSSLAGAVGNTQYF. The chain recombines TRBV7-6 with TRBJ2-3; TCRdb indicates TRBD2, and absent DNA this call remains unverified. The CDR3 has 16 amino acids. Per germline, CDR1 SGHVS and CDR2 FNYEAQ.

CDR3: CASSAEGGPADTQYF. V is TRBV5-1 and J is TRBJ2-3; lacking DNA, the TRBD1 call made by TCRdb goes unchecked. Germline assignment: CDR1 SGHRS and CDR2 YFSETQ. The CDR3 runs to 15 residues.